The 21 T cell receptor beta chains below were found in one sample sequenced in a study of beta chain features in type 1 diabetes (dated by TCRdb to between 2017 and 2018). What the research found in general, with its limitations: A moderate but significant shortening of TCRB CDR3 length was observed in type 1 diabetes patients in all four CD4+ subsets.

These TCRs' antigens remain unknown. Library method: the immunoSEQ multiplex PCR assay. The High Capacity cDNA Reverse Transcription Kit was used to reverse transcribe all of the isolated RNA, meaning that expressed TCRB transcripts were what got sequenced. What TCRdb holds here is the immuneACCESS table cut down to in-frame rearrangements. Part of the clones is not present; checked against another copy, under half of the missing clones reflect an unresolved V gene, and the others are unexplained. The sample table contains just under 150,000 clones; only one count was recorded for 10% to 15% of them. The top ten constitute roughly 1.4% of the sample. Sequencing input: central memory CD4+ T cells from blood. The receptors were gathered from a man aged 18 to 29 with type 1 diabetes.

This clone has just a few counts. V gene TRBV18 combines with J gene TRBJ1-1; TRBD1 agrees at 7 bases. Germline CDR1 reads KGHSH; CDR2 reads LQKENI. The J segment lost 2 bases and the V segment lost 3 bases, leaving 3 bases of the junction unmatched. The CDR3 is made up of 14 amino acids. The CDR3 DNA reads as TGTGCCAGCTCACCGCCAGGGGGTAACACTGAAGCTTTCTTT. As protein: CASSPPGGNTEAFF.

This clone has ten or more counts. V is TRBV7-9 and J is TRBJ1-5, with D possibly being TRBD1 (5 bases). Germline-derived CDR1 and CDR2 are SEHNR and FQNEAQ (reference sequence). V was trimmed by 5 bases and J by 0 bases, leaving 8 bases between them. This CDR3 contains 14 residues. The chain's CDR3 is CASSPGTSNQPQHF. CDR3 sequence (DNA): TGTGCCAGCAGCCCCGGGACTAGCAATCAGCCCCAGCATTTT.

There are a few counts of this clone. The rearrangement joins TRBV10-3 to TRBJ2-7, with no clear D. Germline V gene sequence: CDR1 ENHRY, CDR2 SYGVKD. The CDR3 consists of 12 residues. With 0 bases removed from V and 6 bases from J, the gap between germline ends came to 6 bases. DNA of the CDR3: TGTGCCATCAGTGAGTCGATGGGCGAGCAGTACTTC. This codes for CAISESMGEQYF.

The V call is TRBV18, the J call TRBJ1-1; TRBD1 agrees at 7 bases. CDR1 and CDR2 from the germline V gene are KGHSH and LQKENI. The CDR3 covers 15 residues. After removal of 3 bases from V and 1 base from J, the junction contained 5 bases not matched to a gene. As DNA, the CDR3 is TGTGCCAGCTCACCGAGGGGGCAGTCGAACACTGAAGCTTTCTTT. Its translation is CASSPRGQSNTEAFF.

J is TRBJ1-1 and V is TRBV6-6; D is ambiguous. Per germline, CDR1 MNHNY and CDR2 SVGAGI (reference sequence). The CDR3 has 14 residues. V shed 8 bases and J shed 2 bases, with 15 bases lying between them. This chain's CDR3 is CASFEGQDNTEAFF. CDR3 nucleotides: TGTGCCAGCTTCGAAGGGCAGGATAACACTGAAGCTTTCTTT.

V gene TRBV14 combines with J gene TRBJ2-1; 7 nucleotides align to TRBD1. The germline V gene encodes CDR1 SGHDN and CDR2 FVKESK. The CDR3 length is 15 residues. V lost 5 bases and J lost 3; bases outside the gene matches: 7. CDR3 in DNA: TGTGCCAGCAGCGCCCTCCAGGGGGACTACAATGAGCAGTTCTTC. Encoded protein: CASSALQGDYNEQFF.

This clone was seen a handful of times. This chain joins TRBV4-2 and TRBJ1-3; tentatively, D is TRBD1 (5 bases). CDR3 length equals 18 residues. Germline CDR1 LGHNA, CDR2 YNFKEQ. V was cut by 3 bases and J by 8 bases, with 26 bases left in between. CDR3 sequence reads: CASSHRVLTAGGRDTIYF. The CDR3 nucleotides read TGTGCCAGCAGCCATAGGGTCCTCACGGCCGGGGGGAGAGACACCATATATTTT.

This clone was picked up a small number of times. The V call is TRBV30, the J call TRBJ1-4; 9 bases map to TRBD1. V shed 3 bases, J shed 10 bases, and the junction held 12 bases outside the gene matches. In germline, CDR1 is GTSNPN, CDR2 SVGIG (reference sequence). This CDR3 contains 15 residues. The CDR3 region has the DNA TGTGCCTGGAGACACAGGGGGCTCCCGGTTGGAAAACTGTTTTTT. This sequence encodes CAWRHRGLPVGKLFF. Variable domain in full (rest from reference TRBV30 and TRBJ1-4): SQTIHQWPATLVQPVGSPLSLECTVEGTSNPNLYWYRQAAGRGLQLLFYSVGIGQISSEVPQNLSASRPQDRQFILSSKKLLLSDSGFYLCAWRHRGLPVGKLFFGSGTQLSVL.

This clone occurred a few times. V usage is TRBV7-9 and J usage is TRBJ2-5, with D hard to call. V lost 7 bases and J lost 3, with 15 bases in between. The CDR3 sequence is 14 residues long. Germline loops: CDR1 SEHNR, CDR2 FQNEAQ (reference sequence). In DNA form, the CDR3 reads TGTGCCAGCACCTGGGGTCCTGGGGAAGAGACCCAGTACTTC. Translated: CASTWGPGEETQYF.

This clone was recorded a few times. The chain has TRBV5-1 and TRBJ2-7; no clear D gene. The CDR3 totals 15 residues. The germline V and J ends were trimmed by 0 bases and 2 bases, with 12 bases remaining between them. Germline CDR1 SGHRS, CDR2 YFSETQ. The CDR3 DNA reads as TGCGCCAGCAGCTTGGCCACGGCCACTCCCTACGAGCAGTACTTC. This codes for CASSLATATPYEQYF.

There are a few counts of this clone. This rearrangement joins TRBV6-1 to TRBJ1-1; D ambiguous. V was clipped by 6 bases and J by 4 bases, with 6 bases between them. The CDR3 is 11 amino acids. The germline V gene encodes CDR1 MNHNS and CDR2 SASEGT. In nucleotides, the CDR3 is TGTGCCAGCAGACCCTCCACTGAAGCTTTCTTT. It translates to CASRPSTEAFF.

This clone has more than one count but fewer than ten. This sequence joins TRBV15 and TRBJ2-1; D is possibly TRBD1 (7 bases). CDR3 length equals 18 residues. Trimming took 0 bases from V and 0 from J, leaving 15 bases between them. Germline V lookup: CDR1 LNHNV, CDR2 YYDKDF (reference sequence). The chain's CDR3 is CATSRDIRQGGSYNEQFF. CDR3 coding DNA: TGTGCCACCAGCAGAGATATCCGGCAGGGGGGCTCCTACAATGAGCAGTTCTTC.

The gene calls are TRBV1 and TRBJ2-5; the D call TRBD2 from the table was never checked on the DNA. TRBV1 is an annotated pseudogene. This CDR3 is 16 amino acids long. The CDR3 is CTSSLRAGASQETQYF. CDR3 coding DNA: TGCACCAGCAGCCTGAGGGCGGGGGCCTCCCAAGAGACCCAGTACTTC.

This clone was detected only a few times. This chain connects TRBV9 to TRBJ1-3, with D maybe TRBD1 (6 bases). In germline, CDR1 is SGDLS, CDR2 YYNGEE. The CDR3 runs 17 residues. V was clipped by 4 bases and J by 0 bases, with 17 bases between them. The chain's CDR3 is CASSPHGAGDSGNTIYF. The CDR3 nucleotides read TGTGCCAGCAGCCCCCATGGGGCAGGGGACTCTGGAAACACCATATATTTT.

The chain has TRBV30 and TRBJ2-3; D is uncertain. Looked up from germline, CDR1 is GTSNPN and CDR2 is SVGIG (reference sequence). The CDR3 runs to 14 residues. V lost 5 bases, J lost 0 bases, and 12 bases lay in between. The CDR3 region is CAWQSFSSTDTQYF. CDR3 bases: TGTGCCTGGCAGAGTTTCTCTAGCACAGATACGCAGTATTTT.

This clone was counted only a few times. This chain uses TRBV29-1 with TRBJ1-1; 9 positions agree with TRBD1. The germline gives CDR1 SQVTM, CDR2 ANQGSEA. Losses at the gene ends were 4 bases for V and 1 base for J; bases not matched to a gene: 1. The CDR3 runs 13 residues. The CDR3 DNA is TGCAGCGTTGCGGGACAGGGGAACACTGAAGCTTTCTTT. This sequence encodes CSVAGQGNTEAFF.

The V gene is TRBV6-6, the J gene TRBJ1-5, with D possibly matching TRBD1 (6 bases). The CDR3 length is 13 residues. V lost 6 bases, J lost 6 bases, and 12 bases lay in between. Germline lookup yields CDR1 MNHNY and CDR2 SVGAGI (reference sequence). The CDR3 protein is CASSPSGVQPQHF. DNA of the CDR3: TGTGCCAGCAGCCCATCAGGGGTTCAGCCCCAGCATTTT.

Only a few counts were recorded for this clone. The rearrangement links TRBV5-1 to TRBJ1-1; no definite D call. Germline CDR1 and CDR2: SGHRS and YFSETQ. Trimming removed 4 bases from V and 2 bases from J, with 6 bases in between. The CDR3 extends over 12 amino acids. CDR3 region: CASSVDNTEAFF. In DNA form, the CDR3 reads TGCGCCAGCAGCGTGGACAACACTGAAGCTTTCTTT.

This clone has just a few counts. The chain combines TRBV27 with TRBJ1-5, with TRBD1 identical over 8 bases. CDR1 and CDR2 from the germline V gene are MNHEY and SMNVEV (reference sequence). After removal of 8 bases from V and 5 bases from J, the junction contained 8 bases not matched to a gene. The CDR3 has 14 residues. The DNA of the CDR3 is TGTGCCAGCTCTAGGACAGGGATCGATCAGCCCCAGCATTTT. It specifies CASSRTGIDQPQHF.

The rearrangement uses TRBV4-1 and TRBJ2-3; 16 bases line up with TRBD2. Germline V lookup: CDR1 MGHRA, CDR2 YSYEKL. V lost 2 bases and J lost 4; bases outside the gene matches: 3. CDR3 length equals 17 residues. The DNA of the CDR3 is TGCGCCAGCAGCCAATTGGGACTAGCGGGGGGGGCAGATACGCAGTATTTT. Protein sequence: CASSQLGLAGGADTQYF.

This chain joins TRBV4-1 and TRBJ1-6, with a possible D match to TRBD1 (6 bases). The CDR3 runs 14 residues. The germline V gene encodes CDR1 MGHRA and CDR2 YSYEKL. Trimming stripped 3 bases from V and 4 bases from J, with 7 bases between. The CDR3 DNA is TGCGCCAGCAGCCAGGGGGCTTATAATTCACCCCTCCACTTT. Translation: CASSQGAYNSPLHF.